Sequencing of this TCR beta chain was carried out in a study of graft-versus-host responses after intestinal transplantation. As for the study in general: The transplants performed in recipients were multivisceral, liver-intestinal, or isolated intestinal. Overall study results and limits: The authors found GvH clones in recipient marrow, some appearing first in ileum or blood.

Here immunoSEQ multiplex PCR was the method, and the copy in TCRdb shows in-frame clones only, minus some. Of approximately 85,000 clones in the sample, 91% are singletons; the top ten hold 7.6%. A word on this clone: Its antigen is unknown.

Germline V CDR1 and CDR2: LNHDA, SQIVND (reference sequence). The length of the CDR3 is 17 residues. Trimming stripped 7 bases from V and 0 bases from J, with 20 bases between. This clonotype was sampled from a human donor who was the organ donor for an intestinal transplant. The source was unstimulated CD8+ T cells sorted from spleen or lymph node cells, collected before transplant. The V call is TRBV19, the J call TRBJ2-3; D not certain. CDR3 DNA: TGTGCCAGTACCGCGGACGGAGAATACACTAGCACAGATACGCAGTATTTT. Protein sequence: CASTADGEYTSTDTQYF.